This T cell receptor (beta chain) is from a study of CXCR3-negative and CXCR3-positive naive CD8 T cells. Across the whole study: Every library held about 1.5 +/- 0.3 million TRB reads, and the total came to around 150 million. General study findings and limits: The authors found comparable surface CD5 between naive subsets and inferred TCR strength from TRB CDR3 properties. Greater hydrophobicity was found in TRB CDR3s of CXCR3-positive naive cells than of CXCR3-negative naive cells. Memory cells differed in TRBV-TRBJ usage, but naive CXCR3-negative and CXCR3-positive cells had similar usage.

Via 5' RACE with UMI labels, TRB cDNA libraries were prepared. TCRdb reprocessed the 5' RACE reads; each CDR3 protein has one entry and no DNA is given. The specimen's table records roughly 100,000 distinct CDR3 sequences. CDR3 length: 15 amino acids. CDR1 and CDR2 (germline): SQVTM, ANQGSEA. Remarks on this clonotype: Its target is not known.

The chain carries TRBV29-1 and TRBJ1-2; TCRdb lists TRBD1, though no DNA is available to test this call. This sequence originates from a human donor in good health. Some clones in this sample may be carry-over from other donors' samples. The sample taken for sequencing was naive CXCR3+ CD8+ T cells from blood. Subset specified: CD45RO-CCR7+CD27+CD95- naive CD8+ T cells expressing CXCR3 (TNR3+). The chain's CDR3 is CSFTSGTAVIYGYTF.